The 13 T cell receptor beta chains below all came from one sample that was sequenced in a study of molecular identifiers for immune sequencing clone quantification. TCRdb called the PCR reads again in MiXCR, with one record for every CDR3 protein. The sample shows around 470,000 distinct CDR3 sequences, around 21% of them seen only once. The sequencing sample was made of naive CD8+ T cells from blood, with Jurkat cell RNA spiked in. Subset indicated: FACS-sorted CD8+CD4-CCR7+CD45RA+ naive T cells. The receptor set was obtained from a human donor in good health. Some libraries in this study had Jurkat cell RNA spiked in.

Points on this clonotype: A much bigger clone sits one base away, suggesting this may be a read error. Given the absence of the conserved phenylalanine or tryptophan at the CDR3 end, a read error is likely. It is unclear where the CDR3 begins or ends on the DNA, so no DNA is shown, and the CDR3 is as TCRdb lists it. This rearrangement joins TRBV27 to TRBJ2-2; TRBD1, as called in the table, went unchecked against the DNA. Germline CDR1 MNHEY, CDR2 SMNVEV (reference sequence). The CDR3 spans 11 amino acids, including both terminal residues. This CDR3 reads CASSFSAKGVS.

The V and J genes are TRBV4-3 and TRBJ2-3; 8 bases agree with TRBD2. The CDR3 sequence is 18 residues long. Per the germline V gene, CDR1 is LGHNA and CDR2 is YSLEER. V lost 0 bases to trimming and J lost 2 bases; unmatched junction nucleotides: 10. CDR3 nucleotides: TGCGCCAGCAGCCAAGAACCGGGACCAGCGGGGGTCACAGATACGCAGTATTTT. Its protein is CASSQEPGPAGVTDTQYF.

Of note for this clonotype: A much larger clone sits a single nucleotide away, making a read error possible. The J gene is TRBJ2-7, the V gene TRBV6-5, with D possibly TRBD1 on 6 matching bases. This CDR3 is 13 amino acids long. V shed 7 bases and J shed 2 bases, with 12 bases lying between them. CDR1 is MNHEY, CDR2 SVGAGI, per germline. DNA of the CDR3: TGTGCCAGCAAAGGGGCAGGGGCCTACGAGCAGTACTTC. Protein sequence: CASKGAGAYEQYF.

With respect to this clonotype: The junction departs from germline at one end; a sequencing error may be responsible. The chain has TRBV11-2 and TRBJ2-5; D ambiguous. The CDR3 runs to 13 residues. The germline V gene has CDR1 SGHAT and CDR2 FQNNGV. The CDR3 reads CASSPSTQETQCF. The CDR3 DNA reads TGTGCCAGCAGCCCGTCCACCCAAGAGACCCAGTGCTTC.

This clonotype was detected only a few times. The chain carries TRBV14 and TRBJ2-5, with TRBD2 matching over 8 bases. V was pared by 2 bases and J by 1 base, with 9 bases of the junction left unmatched. CDR3 size: 17 residues. Germline V gene sequence: CDR1 SGHDN, CDR2 FVKESK. CDR3 loop: CASSQSPLAGTQETQYF. CDR3 nucleotide sequence: TGTGCCAGCAGCCAAAGCCCCCTAGCGGGTACCCAAGAGACCCAGTACTTC.

In its sample, this clonotype was seen many times. The genes are TRBV13 and TRBJ1-4, with TRBD1 as a possible D gene (6 bases). Per the germline V gene, CDR1 is PRHDT and CDR2 is FYEKMQ (reference sequence). This CDR3 is 17 amino acids long. V was clipped by 1 base and J by 0 bases, with 12 bases between them. CDR3 sequence (DNA): TGTGCCAGCAGCTTAGAAGGGGGGCGTCCAACTAATGAAAAACTGTTTTTT. Amino acids: CASSLEGGRPTNEKLFF.

This clonotype was counted many times. V gene TRBV6-5 combines with J gene TRBJ2-7; TRBD1 matches at 7 bases. This CDR3 comprises 13 residues. With 6 bases clipped from V and 12 bases from J, the junction kept 14 bases outside the gene matches. Germline V CDR1 and CDR2: MNHEY, SVGAGI. Here the CDR3 reads CASSSSDTQGMYF. CDR3 DNA: TGTGCCAGCAGCTCCTCCGACACACAGGGGATGTACTTC.

This clonotype was counted at least ten times. The chain joins TRBV6-6 to TRBJ2-1, with 11 bases fitting TRBD2. Germline lookup yields CDR1 MNHNY and CDR2 SVGAGI (reference sequence). The CDR3 has 14 amino acids. Trimming removed 2 bases from V and 10 bases from J; junction bases left unmatched: 4. This CDR3 reads CASSYIAGGREQFF. The CDR3 bases are TGTGCCAGCAGTTACATAGCGGGGGGGCGAGAGCAGTTCTTC.

A note on this clonotype: A much larger clone sits a single nucleotide away, making a read error possible. No conserved phenylalanine or tryptophan ends this CDR3, so it is likely a read error. This chain connects TRBV4-1 to TRBJ1-5; D possibly corresponds to TRBD1 (5 bases). The CDR3 is made up of 15 amino acids. Germline lookup yields CDR1 MGHRA and CDR2 YSYEKL. Trimming cost V 5 bases and J 0 bases, with 11 bases left between them. The CDR3 DNA reads TGCGCCAGCAGCAAATGGGGGGATAGCAATCAGCCCCAGCATTCT. It translates to CASSKWGDSNQPQHS.

The chain combines TRBV28 with TRBJ2-7, with 7 nucleotides matching TRBD1. Losses at the gene ends were 2 bases for V and 0 bases for J; bases not matched to a gene: 4. The germline CDR1 and CDR2 sequences are MDHEN and SYDVKM. The CDR3 consists of 15 residues. The CDR3 coding sequence is TGTGCCAGCAGTTTAAGGGGGCTCCGCTCCTACGAGCAGTACTTC. It is translated as CASSLRGLRSYEQYF. The whole variable domain, filled in from reference TRBV28 and TRBJ2-7, reads DVKVTQSSRYLVKRTGEKVFLECVQDMDHENMFWYRQDPGLGLRLIYFSYDVKMKEKGDIPEGYSVSREKKERFSLILESASTNQTSMYLCASSLRGLRSYEQYFGPGTRLTVT.

This chain joins TRBV15 and TRBJ1-5; D uncertain. V gave up 1 base and J gave up 1 base, with 5 bases separating them. This CDR3 comprises 14 residues. Germline CDR1 LNHNV, CDR2 YYDKDF (reference sequence). Here the CDR3 DNA reads TGTGCCACCAGCAGAGGGATAAGCAATCAGCCCCAGCATTTT. Its translation is CATSRGISNQPQHF.

This clonotype has a count of ten or more. In nucleotides, the CDR3 is TGTGCCAGCAGTGACGACAGACCAGATACGCAGTATTTT. As protein: CASSDDRPDTQYF. V usage is TRBV6-1 and J usage is TRBJ2-3; the D gene is possibly TRBD1 (5 bases). V lost 3 bases, J lost 4 bases, and 8 bases lay in between. The germline gives CDR1 MNHNS, CDR2 SASEGT. The CDR3 extends over 13 amino acids.

This clonotype was detected ten times or more. The chain links TRBV20-1 to TRBJ2-3; TRBD1 might be the D (6 bases). The germline gives CDR1 DFQATT, CDR2 SNEGSKA (reference sequence). CDR3 size: 16 residues. The ends were cut back, 0 bases at V and 4 bases at J, with 17 bases in the middle. CDR3 nucleotide sequence: TGCAGTGCTAGAGAATGGCTACAGGGTAGTTCAGATACGCAGTATTTT. Encoded protein: CSAREWLQGSSDTQYF.